The present T cell receptor (beta chain) was sequenced within a study of shared clonotypes between healthy human individuals. Using immunoSEQ multiplex PCR, the repertoire was profiled, and TCRdb retains in-frame clones only, with some absent. The table lists about 2.3 million clones, less than 95% of them singletons, with more than 0.35% in the top ten. Comments on this clone: Its antigen remains unidentified.

Germline V lookup: CDR1 SGHNT, CDR2 YENEEA. The CDR3 is 15 residues long. V shed 2 bases and J shed 5 bases, with 15 bases lying between them. Study outcomes and limitations: The generation probabilities recorded for non-shared clonotypes fell below those of clonotypes shared by all four donors. The expectation was that sequencing depth would affect clonotype sharing among donors.

The chain joins TRBV11-3 to TRBJ2-5, with a possible D match to TRBD1 (6 bases). The receptor was isolated from a man aged 18 to 30 in good health. Some clones in this sample may be carry-over from other donors' samples. The specimen was naive CD4+ T cells from PBMCs. Subset indicated: CD45RA+ positively selected. The CDR3 sequence: CASSLRAGVFETQYF. The CDR3 coding sequence is TGTGCCAGCAGCTTAAGAGCAGGGGTATTCGAGACCCAGTACTTC.